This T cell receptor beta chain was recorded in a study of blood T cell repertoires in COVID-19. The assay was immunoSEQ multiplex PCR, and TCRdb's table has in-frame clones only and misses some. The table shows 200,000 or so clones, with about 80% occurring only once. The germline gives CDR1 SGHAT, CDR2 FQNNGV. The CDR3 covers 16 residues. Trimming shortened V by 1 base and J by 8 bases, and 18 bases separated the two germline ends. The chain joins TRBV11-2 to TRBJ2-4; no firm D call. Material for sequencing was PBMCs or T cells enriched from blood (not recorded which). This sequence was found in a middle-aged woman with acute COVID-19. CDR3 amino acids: CASSLVGRPMSDIQYF. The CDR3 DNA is TGTGCCAGCAGCTTAGTCGGCAGGCCGATGTCCGACATTCAGTACTTC.